This T cell receptor (beta chain) was captured in a study of control samples from healthy donors and cancer patients. Sequenced by immunoSEQ multiplex PCR; TCRdb stores in-frame clones only, minus some. The top ten clones hold 5.5% to 7.5% of a sample with about 150,000 clones, 90% to 95% of them seen once. Germline CDR1 is PRHDT and CDR2 is FYEKMQ (reference sequence). CDR3 length equals 12 residues. Trimming removed 4 bases from V and 0 bases from J, with 1 base in between. This clone has a handful of counts. The specimen sequenced was blood. This sequence joins TRBV13 and TRBJ1-5, with D unclear. This TCR was recovered from a man between 18 and 35 years old in good health. The CDR3 loop is CASSYSNQPQHF. CDR3 in DNA: TGTGCCAGCAGCTATAGCAATCAGCCCCAGCATTTT.